The next 16 T cell receptor beta chains were all read from a single sample in a study of T cell responses to AZD1222 COVID-19 vaccine. The protocol was immunoSEQ multiplex PCR, while the TCRdb copy is restricted to in-frame clones and leaves out a portion. The table lists about 150,000 clones, approximately 90% of them singletons. This material consisted of peripheral blood, taken on day 0 of AZD1222 vaccination. The receptors were gathered from an adult in good health.

The chain uses TRBV7-9 and TRBJ2-1; 12 positions match TRBD2. This CDR3 contains 16 residues. Per the germline V gene, CDR1 is SEHNR and CDR2 is FQNEAQ (reference sequence). Trimming removed 5 bases from V and 4 bases from J; junction bases left unmatched: 6. The CDR3 DNA reads as TGTGCCAGCAGCCCGACTAGCGGGAGACGATACAATGAGCAGTTCTTC. Its translation: CASSPTSGRRYNEQFF.

The rearrangement links TRBV9 to TRBJ2-3; 8 bases fit TRBD1. The CDR3 runs 15 residues. Trimming at V came to 4 bases and at J to 2 bases, leaving 6 bases not matched to a gene. CDR1 and CDR2 from the germline V gene are SGDLS and YYNGEE. CDR3 protein: CASSTQGAPTDTQYF. CDR3 nucleotide sequence: TGTGCCAGCAGCACCCAGGGGGCCCCCACAGATACGCAGTATTTT.

This CDR3 reads CASSPPGSAETQYF. Written as DNA, the CDR3 is TGTGCCAGCAGCCCCCCAGGGAGCGCGGAGACCCAGTACTTC. The chain combines TRBV7-9 with TRBJ2-5; D assignment may be TRBD1 or TRBD2 (5 bases each). The germline V gene encodes CDR1 SEHNR and CDR2 FQNEAQ (reference sequence). This CDR3 spans 14 amino acids. The V end lost 5 bases, the J end lost 5 bases, and 15 bases lay between the germline ends.

The rearrangement joins TRBV4-2 to TRBJ2-5, with D unresolved. This CDR3 spans 17 amino acids. Between the trimmed V and J ends, which lost 1 base and 2 bases, there was a span of 17 bases. Germline-derived CDR1 and CDR2 are LGHNA and YNFKEQ. The CDR3 bases are TGTGCCAGCAGCCAAGGACCGGAGTTCACTAAACAAGAGACCCAGTACTTC. It specifies CASSQGPEFTKQETQYF.

The chain combines TRBV4-2 with TRBJ2-3; TRBD2 matches 7 bases. Trimming took 0 bases from V and 5 from J; bases not matched to a gene: 2. Germline V gene sequence: CDR1 LGHNA, CDR2 YNFKEQ. This CDR3 has 14 residues. CDR3 residues: CASSQDWGGDTQYF. The CDR3 DNA follows: TGTGCCAGCAGCCAAGATTGGGGGGGAGATACGCAGTATTTT.

The V gene is TRBV4-1, the J gene TRBJ2-1; 9 bases map to TRBD1. The CDR3 is 13 amino acids. Trimming took 4 bases from V and 9 from J; bases not matched to a gene: 4. The germline V gene has CDR1 MGHRA and CDR2 YSYEKL. The DNA of the CDR3 is TGCGCCAGCAGCCCCAGACAGGGGGGTGAGCAGTTCTTC. Translated, it gives CASSPRQGGEQFF.

The chain uses TRBV30 and TRBJ2-7, with D uncertain. CDR3 size: 13 residues. V lost 2 bases and J lost 3, with 11 bases in between. Germline-derived CDR1 and CDR2 are GTSNPN and SVGIG (reference sequence). The CDR3 bases are TGTGCCTGGAGTAGGCAGAAAAACTACGAGCAGTACTTC. This gives the protein CAWSRQKNYEQYF. Complete variable domain (other parts from reference TRBV30 and TRBJ2-7): SQTIHQWPATLVQPVGSPLSLECTVEGTSNPNLYWYRQAAGRGLQLLFYSVGIGQISSEVPQNLSASRPQDRQFILSSKKLLLSDSGFYLCAWSRQKNYEQYFGPGTRLTVT.

The chain couples TRBV2 to TRBJ2-3; no definite D call. The ends were cut back, 2 bases at V and 0 bases at J, with 15 bases in the middle. Germline V gene sequence: CDR1 SNHLY, CDR2 FYNNEI. CDR3 length equals 17 residues. The chain's CDR3 is CASSEKFQTLSTDTQYF. In DNA form, the CDR3 reads TGTGCCAGCAGTGAAAAGTTCCAGACCCTTAGCACAGATACGCAGTATTTT.

The V gene is TRBV5-4, the J gene TRBJ1-1; TRBD1 aligns across 10 bases. The CDR3 totals 15 residues. V lost 2 bases to trimming and J lost 5 bases; unmatched junction nucleotides: 6. CDR1 is SGHNT, CDR2 YYREEE, per germline (reference sequence). The CDR3 bases are TGTGCCAGCAGCTTAGCCGGGACAGGGGTGACTGAAGCTTTCTTT. It translates to CASSLAGTGVTEAFF.

The chain employs TRBV28 and TRBJ1-1; tentative D call: TRBD1 (5 bases). V was trimmed by 4 bases and J by 4 bases, leaving 13 bases between them. The CDR3 totals 14 residues. Germline V lookup: CDR1 MDHEN, CDR2 SYDVKM. The CDR3 DNA follows: TGTGCCAGCAGTTGGGGCGCGGGTATCACTGAAGCTTTCTTT. This encodes CASSWGAGITEAFF. Looking up the rest from reference TRBV28 and TRBJ1-1 gives the full variable domain: DVKVTQSSRYLVKRTGEKVFLECVQDMDHENMFWYRQDPGLGLRLIYFSYDVKMKEKGDIPEGYSVSREKKERFSLILESASTNQTSMYLCASSWGAGITEAFFGQGTRLTVV.

J is TRBJ1-6 and V is TRBV21-1; the tabulated D call, TRBD1, remains unverified against the DNA. TRBV21-1 is described as a pseudogene. The CDR3 has 21 residues. CDR3 region: CASSKFHGREIESSYNSPLHF. CDR3 in DNA: TGTGCCAGCAGCAAATTTCATGGCAGGGAAATAGAGAGCTCCTATAATTCACCCCTCCACTTT.

The rearrangement uses TRBV19 and TRBJ2-1; 12 nucleotides line up with TRBD2. Germline assignment: CDR1 LNHDA and CDR2 SQIVND (reference sequence). The CDR3 consists of 15 residues. V trimming: 5 bases; J trimming: 6 bases; junction bases outside the gene matches: 5. This CDR3 is CASSDGLAGPNEQFF. The CDR3 DNA reads TGTGCCAGTAGTGACGGACTAGCGGGACCCAATGAGCAGTTCTTC. Based on the CDR3 plus reference TRBV19 and TRBJ2-1, the full variable domain is DGGITQSPKYLFRKEGQNVTLSCEQNLNHDAMYWYRQDPGQGLRLIYYSQIVNDFQKGDIAEGYSVSREKKESFPLTVTSAQKNPTAFYLCASSDGLAGPNEQFFGPGTRLTVL.

This clone has only a few counts. Other DNA sequences of this sample code for an identical CDR3. The chain uses TRBV2 and TRBJ2-7, with 8 positions matching TRBD1. This CDR3 spans 13 amino acids. Germline V CDR1 and CDR2: SNHLY, FYNNEI. With V trimmed by 8 bases and J by 2 bases, 5 bases remained unmatched. Here the CDR3 DNA reads TGTGCCAGCTCCGGGACAGGAGCCTACGAGCAGTACTTC. This encodes CASSGTGAYEQYF.

This clone has only one observation. The chain carries TRBV3-1 (or the pseudogene TRBV3-2) and TRBJ1-3; no definite D call. The CDR3 contains 15 residues. Germline V lookup: CDR1 LGHDT, CDR2 YNNKEL (reference sequence). Trimming took off 0 bases at V and 4 bases at J, with 10 bases between the two ends. CDR3 sequence reads: CASSQDMADGNTIYF. CDR3 bases: TGTGCCAGCAGCCAAGACATGGCGGACGGAAACACCATATATTTT.

This sequence joins TRBV11-2 and TRBJ2-7; unclear D gene. The CDR3 runs to 16 residues. Germline V lookup: CDR1 SGHAT, CDR2 FQNNGV. Trimming stripped 4 bases from V and 2 bases from J, with 18 bases between. The CDR3 coding sequence is TGTGCCAGCAGCTACGCCTTCGGAGCGCGAGCCTACGAGCAGTACTTC. This codes for CASSYAFGARAYEQYF.

This rearrangement joins TRBV7-2 to TRBJ1-2; D is possibly TRBD1 (5 bases). The V gene's germline CDR1 is SGHTA and CDR2 FQGNSA. The CDR3 is 14 amino acids. V lost 5 bases and J 4 bases, leaving 14 bases between the germline ends. The DNA for the CDR3 is TGTGCCAGCAGCCTCAGGGAAGGGAGCTATGGCTACACCTTC. It encodes CASSLREGSYGYTF.